The 16 T cell receptor beta chains in this list originate from one sample, sequenced in a study of cytomegalovirus exposure and HLA in healthy donors. With 60 Vbeta and 13 Jbeta primers, the PCR was carried out. Clones were read by immunoSEQ multiplex PCR, and TCRdb kept only the in-frame ones, dropping some. The table includes a few hundred thousand clones, around 89% detected once. The sample was PBMCs. These receptors were taken from a woman aged 18 to 35 in good health and CMV-seronegative.

This sequence joins TRBV4-2 and TRBJ2-3; D is possibly TRBD2 (5 bases). This CDR3 comprises 17 residues. With 4 bases removed from V and 0 bases from J, the gap between germline ends came to 17 bases. From germline, CDR1 is LGHNA and CDR2 YNFKEQ. CDR3 DNA: TGTGCCAGCAGCCTAGTGTCGGGATCCCAGAGCACAGATACGCAGTATTTT. This translates into CASSLVSGSQSTDTQYF.

This clone has a single count. This chain connects TRBV13 to TRBJ2-3; 8 bases are a match to TRBD1. The germline V gene encodes CDR1 PRHDT and CDR2 FYEKMQ (reference sequence). Unmatched junction bases numbered 4, after V lost 1 base and J lost 4 bases. The length of the CDR3 is 15 residues. DNA of the CDR3: TGTGCCAGCAGCTTAGTCGGGACAGGCGCAGATACGCAGTATTTT. Protein: CASSLVGTGADTQYF.

This rearrangement joins TRBV11-2 to TRBJ1-6; D perhaps matches TRBD1 (5 bases). CDR1 SGHAT and CDR2 FQNNGV come from the germline V gene. Trimming cost V 4 bases and J 5 bases, with 6 bases left between them. This CDR3 comprises 13 residues. The CDR3 nucleotides read TGTGCCAGCAGCTCAGGGCATAATTCACCCCTCCACTTT. It translates to CASSSGHNSPLHF. The full variable domain, rest sourced from reference TRBV11-2 and TRBJ1-6, is EAGVAQSPRYKIIEKRQSVAFWCNPISGHATLYWYQQILGQGPKLLIQFQNNGVVDDSQLPKDRFSAERLKGVDSTLKIQPAKLEDSAVYLCASSSGHNSPLHFGNGTRLTVT.

The V and J genes are TRBV30 and TRBJ2-2; TRBD1 might be the D (6 bases). The V gene's germline CDR1 is GTSNPN and CDR2 SVGIG (reference sequence). This CDR3 comprises 12 residues. The ends were cut back, 2 bases at V and 7 bases at J, with 8 bases in the middle. The CDR3, as DNA: TGTGCCTGGAGTAGGGACAACGGGGAGCTGTTTTTT. It is translated as CAWSRDNGELFF.

The DNA for the CDR3 is TGTGCCAGCTCCCTCAAGGTTTCCGGGACTTTCACAGATACGCAGTATTTT. It specifies CASSLKVSGTFTDTQYF. The J gene is TRBJ2-3, the V gene TRBV18, with D tentatively TRBD2 (6 bases). The CDR3 covers 17 residues. Germline V gives CDR1 KGHSH, CDR2 LQKENI. V lost 6 bases and J 2 bases, leaving 21 bases between the germline ends.

Comments on this clone: The sample has other DNA sequences that encode this CDR3 too. The gene calls are TRBV18 and TRBJ1-3, with 7 bases aligning to TRBD1. V was pared by 1 base and J by 2 bases, with 2 bases of the junction left unmatched. This CDR3 region has 15 residues. Germline V gene data show CDR1 as KGHSH and CDR2 as LQKENI. The CDR3 DNA sequence: TGTGCCAGCTCACCACAGGGGGCAACTGGAAACACCATATATTTT. As protein: CASSPQGATGNTIYF.

The genes are TRBV4-2 and TRBJ2-3, with 9 nucleotides matching TRBD2. Trimming at V came to 1 base and at J to 1 base, leaving 9 bases not matched to a gene. Germline lookup yields CDR1 LGHNA and CDR2 YNFKEQ. The CDR3 spans 18 residues. The CDR3 sequence: CASSQVAGEPYGTDTQYF. The CDR3, as DNA: TGTGCCAGCAGCCAAGTAGCGGGAGAACCATACGGCACAGATACGCAGTATTTT.

The chain uses TRBV19 and TRBJ2-7, with TRBD1 matching 8 bases. V gave up 1 base and J gave up 4 bases; unmatched junction bases: 3. Germline assignment: CDR1 LNHDA and CDR2 SQIVND (reference sequence). CDR3 size: 14 residues. The CDR3 region has the DNA TGTGCCAGTAGTATAGCAGGGGGCGATTACGAGCAGTACTTC. Translation: CASSIAGGDYEQYF.

This chain links TRBV7-6 with TRBJ2-7, with 8 bases lining up with TRBD2. V lost 4 bases, J lost 4 bases, and 9 bases stayed unmatched. Germline loops: CDR1 SGHVS, CDR2 FNYEAQ. CDR3 size: 15 residues. CDR3 loop: CASSSRGSGTYEQYF. Here the CDR3 DNA reads TGTGCCAGCAGCTCCCGAGGTAGCGGGACGTACGAGCAGTACTTC.

This chain links TRBV4-2 with TRBJ1-3, with 7 bases identical to TRBD1. V shed 1 base and J 6 bases; nucleotides not matched to a gene: 3. From germline, CDR1 is LGHNA and CDR2 YNFKEQ. This CDR3 has 14 amino acids. The CDR3 reads CASSQADRANTIYF. The CDR3 bases are TGTGCCAGCAGCCAAGCCGACAGGGCAAACACCATATATTTT.

This clone was detected only once. The rearrangement uses TRBV15 and TRBJ2-7, with D maybe TRBD1 (5 bases). Trimming cost V 0 bases and J 2 bases, with 11 bases left between them. CDR1 and CDR2 (germline): LNHNV, YYDKDF (reference sequence). The CDR3 loop spans 15 amino acids. The CDR3 here is CATSREPREPYEQYF. The CDR3 nucleotides are TGTGCCACCAGCAGAGAACCCAGGGAACCCTACGAGCAGTACTTC.

Details on this clone: The junction does not match germline at one end; this may be a read error. The V and J genes are TRBV5-1 and TRBJ1-1; 8 bases align to TRBD1. The germline CDR1 and CDR2 sequences are SGHRS and YFSETQ. The CDR3 contains 15 residues. The CDR3: CASSLDRAGNTEAFF. The CDR3 coding sequence is TGCGCCAGCAGTTTGGACAGGGCGGGGAACACTGAAGCTTTCTTT.

This clone was found once. The gene calls are TRBV7-2 and TRBJ2-5; 11 nucleotides agree with TRBD2. V lost 3 bases, J lost 1 base, and 4 bases stayed unmatched. Per the germline V gene, CDR1 is SGHTA and CDR2 is FQGNSA. The CDR3 runs to 16 residues. CDR3 DNA: TGTGCCAGCAGCTTTGTGCTAGCGGGAGGCCAAGAGACCCAGTACTTC. Its protein product is CASSFVLAGGQETQYF.

The rearrangement links TRBV6-1 to TRBJ1-5; D is undetermined. This CDR3 comprises 14 residues. The V gene lost 1 base and the J gene lost 9 bases, with 13 bases spanning the gap. The germline V gene encodes CDR1 MNHNS and CDR2 SASEGT. CDR3 sequence (DNA): TGTGCCAGCAGTGAAGTCCTGCCCTCGGGGCCCCAGCATTTT. Translated: CASSEVLPSGPQHF.

The V gene is TRBV11-2, the J gene TRBJ1-1, with D possibly TRBD1 on 5 matching bases. Germline-derived CDR1 and CDR2 are SGHAT and FQNNGV. The CDR3 runs 14 residues. Deletions cut 6 bases from V and 0 bases from J, with 11 bases between. CDR3 loop: CASRYRGMNTEAFF. CDR3 nucleotides: TGTGCCAGCAGGTATCGGGGGATGAACACTGAAGCTTTCTTT.

The chain employs TRBV13 and TRBJ2-6; the D is unclear. Deletions cut 4 bases from V and 0 bases from J, with 4 bases between. Germline V gene sequence: CDR1 PRHDT, CDR2 FYEKMQ (reference sequence). The CDR3 is 14 amino acids. The CDR3 region has the DNA TGTGCCAGCAGCTCCCACTCTGGGGCCAACGTCCTGACTTTC. Its protein is CASSSHSGANVLTF.